The 23 T cell receptor beta chains in this list originate from one sample, sequenced in a study of shared clonotypes between healthy human individuals. CD45RO-negative CD8 cells positively selected for CCR7 made up the naive population, which excluded terminally differentiated effector memory CD45RA+ cells. Profiled with immunoSEQ multiplex PCR; TCRdb holds only in-frame clones, not every one. The sample contains hundreds of thousands of clones, just over 90% of which appear only once. The sequencing sample was made of naive CD8+ T cells sorted from blood. The source is a man aged 25-45 years in good health.

The chain links TRBV19 to TRBJ2-6, with D possibly TRBD1 on 6 matching bases. Germline CDR1 and CDR2: LNHDA and SQIVND (reference sequence). This CDR3 spans 16 amino acids. The V and J ends lost 4 bases and 0 bases respectively, with 10 bases between them. The chain's CDR3 is CASSKGQFSGANVLTF. The CDR3 DNA reads TGTGCCAGTAGTAAAGGACAGTTCTCTGGGGCCAACGTCCTGACTTTC.

V usage is TRBV19 and J usage is TRBJ2-5; 9 bases align to TRBD2. V lost 4 bases and J lost 2; bases outside the gene matches: 5. CDR1 and CDR2 (germline): LNHDA, SQIVND (reference sequence). The CDR3 runs 15 residues. The CDR3 loop is CASSTRGLAQETQYF. As DNA, the CDR3 is TGTGCCAGTAGTACCCGGGGACTAGCTCAAGAGACCCAGTACTTC.

V and J are TRBV10-2 and TRBJ2-1; 9 nucleotides line up with TRBD2. The CDR3 totals 13 residues. V lost 7 bases to trimming and J lost 10 bases; unmatched junction nucleotides: 8. Germline CDR1 is WSHSY and CDR2 is SAAADI. The CDR3 is CASTVAGDGEQFF. For the CDR3, the DNA is TGCGCCAGCACGGTAGCGGGAGATGGAGAGCAGTTCTTC.

V usage is TRBV9 and J usage is TRBJ2-2; D possibly matches TRBD1 or TRBD2 (6 bases each). V lost 3 bases, J lost 4 bases, and 10 bases lay in between. This CDR3 spans 14 amino acids. The germline V gene has CDR1 SGDLS and CDR2 YYNGEE. The CDR3 DNA sequence: TGTGCCAGCAGCGGGGGGGCTGGCACCGGGGAGCTGTTTTTT. The encoded protein is CASSGGAGTGELFF. The full variable domain, in which reference TRBV9 and TRBJ2-2 provide the parts outside the CDR3, is DSGVTQTPKHLITATGQRVTLRCSPRSGDLSVYWYQQSLDQGLQFLIQYYNGEERAKGNILERFSAQQFPDLHSELNLSSLELGDSALYFCASSGGAGTGELFFGEGSRLTVL.

The V and J genes are TRBV2 and TRBJ2-2, with TRBD2 matching 8 bases. V shed 11 bases and J 2 bases; nucleotides not matched to a gene: 13. The germline V gene has CDR1 SNHLY and CDR2 FYNNEI. The CDR3 runs to 16 residues. The CDR3 region has the DNA TGTGCCGGCCTTTTCGAATTAGCGGGAAACACCGGGGAGCTGTTTTTT. It encodes CAGLFELAGNTGELFF.

Regarding this clone: Other DNA sequences in the sample encode the same CDR3. The chain joins TRBV27 to TRBJ2-7; D may be TRBD2 (5 bases). The CDR3 totals 13 residues. Germline V gives CDR1 MNHEY, CDR2 SMNVEV (reference sequence). V was clipped by 0 bases and J by 3 bases, with 6 bases between them. DNA of the CDR3: TGTGCCAGCAGTTTATCCGGGGTCTACGAGCAGTACTTC. It codes for CASSLSGVYEQYF.

The chain uses TRBV9 and TRBJ2-7, with 7 bases lining up with TRBD1. The CDR3 runs 14 residues. Unmatched junction bases numbered 6, after V lost 3 bases and J lost 3 bases. Germline CDR1 is SGDLS and CDR2 is YYNGEE. DNA of the CDR3: TGTGCCAGCAGCGGTTTAGGGACAGACTACGAGCAGTACTTC. Residues: CASSGLGTDYEQYF.

The table lists this clone with a few counts. The rearrangement links TRBV10-3 to TRBJ2-1; tentative D call: TRBD1 (6 bases). Germline CDR1 reads ENHRY; CDR2 reads SYGVKD. The CDR3 covers 11 residues. Between the trimmed V and J ends, which lost 6 bases and 10 bases, there was a span of 10 bases. The CDR3 reads CAIRGGTEQFF. Written as DNA, the CDR3 is TGTGCCATCAGGGGTGGGACAGAGCAGTTCTTC.

This rearrangement joins TRBV5-8 to TRBJ2-7, with D possibly matching TRBD2 (5 bases). The V end was cut by 1 base, the J end by 3 bases, with 11 bases between. Germline-derived CDR1 and CDR2 are SGHTS and YDEGEE. The CDR3 is 14 residues long. CDR3 sequence: CASSLPGVSYEQYF. DNA of the CDR3: TGTGCCAGCAGCTTGCCCGGGGTCAGCTACGAGCAGTACTTC.

J is TRBJ2-7 and V is TRBV4-1, with 9 bases lining up with TRBD1. The CDR3 covers 17 residues. Germline V gene data show CDR1 as MGHRA and CDR2 as YSYEKL. J gave up 6 bases and V 0 bases, and 12 bases lay outside the gene matches. The CDR3 nucleotides read TGCGCCAGCAGCCAAGAAAAGGGTGTAGGGACAGGGTTCGAGCAGTACTTC. Amino acid sequence: CASSQEKGVGTGFEQYF.

The V and J genes are TRBV7-6 and TRBJ2-3; 8 positions agree with TRBD2. From germline, CDR1 is SGHVS and CDR2 FNYEAQ. This CDR3 spans 18 amino acids. The V gene end was trimmed by 5 bases and the J gene end by 4 bases; junction bases not matched to a gene: 17. The CDR3 region has the DNA TGTGCCAGCAGCGGATACGGGCAGAGCGGGAGTACGGCAGATACGCAGTATTTT. Protein product: CASSGYGQSGSTADTQYF.

The J gene is TRBJ1-5, the V gene TRBV15; unclear D gene. Germline CDR1 reads LNHNV; CDR2 reads YYDKDF (reference sequence). V was cut by 0 bases and J by 0 bases, with 6 bases left in between. CDR3 length: 15 residues. The CDR3 reads CATSREKVSNQPQHF. Here the CDR3 DNA reads TGTGCCACCAGCAGAGAAAAGGTTAGCAATCAGCCCCAGCATTTT.

DNA for the CDR3: TGTGCCAGCAGGGGGTCACCCAACAATGAGCAGTTCTTC. Its protein product is CASRGSPNNEQFF. The chain uses TRBV2 and TRBJ2-1; no definite D call. CDR1 and CDR2 from the germline V gene are SNHLY and FYNNEI. This CDR3 has 13 amino acids. The ends were cut back, 6 bases at V and 5 bases at J, with 11 bases in the middle.

The chain links TRBV6-1 to TRBJ1-3; D gene unclear. The CDR3 is 19 residues long. CDR1 is MNHNS and CDR2 is SASEGT in the germline V gene. The ends were cut back, 3 bases at V and 6 bases at J, with 27 bases in the middle. The CDR3 protein is CASSDGRGLFLGGVNTIYF. The DNA for the CDR3 is TGTGCCAGCAGTGATGGACGGGGTTTGTTCCTCGGTGGGGTAAACACCATATATTTT.

The rearrangement joins TRBV5-6 to TRBJ2-1; the D is unclear. V was shortened by 4 bases and J by 7 bases, with 12 bases between the two germline ends. Per germline, CDR1 SGHDT and CDR2 YYEEEE. The CDR3 loop spans 13 amino acids. CDR3 DNA sequence: TGTGCCAGCAGCATGTGGGCGTCAAATGAGCAGTTCTTC. Its protein is CASSMWASNEQFF.

CDR3 in DNA: TGTGCCATCAACCCGGGACTAGCGGGAGGGAGCACCGGGGAGCTGTTTTTT. This encodes CAINPGLAGGSTGELFF. The chain recombines TRBV10-3 with TRBJ2-2, with TRBD2 matching over 16 bases. The CDR3 consists of 17 residues. Trimming removed 7 bases from V and 4 bases from J; junction bases left unmatched: 6. The V gene's germline CDR1 is ENHRY and CDR2 SYGVKD.

This clone appeared once. V gene TRBV29-1 combines with J gene TRBJ2-1, with 7 bases that match TRBD2. The CDR3 covers 17 residues. Unmatched junction bases numbered 9, after V lost 1 base and J lost 0 bases. CDR1 is SQVTM, CDR2 ANQGSEA, per germline. This chain's CDR3 is CSVEGGEGGSSYNEQFF. The CDR3 region has the DNA TGCAGCGTTGAAGGCGGGGAGGGCGGGAGCTCCTACAATGAGCAGTTCTTC.

This clone was counted once. The chain is built from TRBV21-1 and TRBJ2-4; the D call of TRBD2 is as the table states it, not checked on the DNA. TRBV21-1 is tagged as a pseudogene. CDR3 length: 17 amino acids. CDR3 sequence reads: CASSNGWLGEAKNIQYF. The DNA for the CDR3 is TGTGCCAGCAGCAATGGATGGCTCGGAGAAGCCAAAAACATTCAGTACTTC.

The V call is TRBV10-3, the J call TRBJ1-2; TRBD1 matches at 8 bases. J was trimmed by 6 bases and V by 0 bases; bases with no gene match: 12. Germline V gives CDR1 ENHRY, CDR2 SYGVKD. The CDR3 is made up of 17 amino acids. CDR3 sequence: CAISESDRRGLIDGYTF. In DNA form, the CDR3 reads TGTGCCATCAGTGAGTCGGATCGCAGGGGGCTGATCGATGGCTACACCTTC.

The CDR3 DNA is TGTGCCAGCAGTTCCGGGACTAGCGTTTACGAGCAGTACTTC. This sequence encodes CASSSGTSVYEQYF. This chain connects TRBV27 to TRBJ2-7; TRBD2 matches 10 bases. Germline V CDR1 and CDR2: MNHEY, SMNVEV (reference sequence). The CDR3 sequence is 14 residues long. Germline trimming cut 4 bases from V and 4 bases from J; bases unmatched to any gene: 4.

The rearrangement uses TRBV30 and TRBJ1-1; perhaps TRBD1 as D (5 bases). V was cut by 2 bases and J by 4 bases, with 8 bases left in between. Per germline, CDR1 GTSNPN and CDR2 SVGIG (reference sequence). This CDR3 spans 12 amino acids. In nucleotides, the CDR3 is TGTGCCTGGAGTCAGGGAGCCACTGAAGCTTTCTTT. It translates to CAWSQGATEAFF.

The chain combines TRBV13 with TRBJ2-7; D tentatively fits TRBD1 or TRBD2 (5 bases each). In germline, CDR1 is PRHDT, CDR2 FYEKMQ (reference sequence). Trimming removed 6 bases from V and 7 bases from J, with 16 bases in between. The CDR3 length is 13 residues. CDR3 region: CASSPLGAWEQYF. As DNA, the CDR3 is TGTGCCAGCAGTCCCCTCGGGGCGTGGGAGCAGTACTTC.

This sequence joins TRBV30 and TRBJ2-3; tentative D call: TRBD2 (6 bases). Germline V lookup: CDR1 GTSNPN, CDR2 SVGIG (reference sequence). Trimming took off 4 bases at V and 2 bases at J, with 16 bases between the two ends. There are 15 residues in the CDR3. CDR3 region: CAWNSGSFHTDTQYF. The CDR3 DNA follows: TGTGCCTGGAATAGCGGAAGTTTTCACACAGATACGCAGTATTTT.